The 17 T cell receptor beta chains below were found in one sample sequenced in a study of regulatory T cells in long-lasting Graves disease (dated by TCRdb to about 2021). Library preparation employed multiplex PCR. Sequencing used an Illumina HiSeq 4000. CDR3 regions were amplified by Arm-PCR with iRepertoire HTBI primers to construct TCR beta libraries. TCRdb handled the public reads itself, with Q25 trimming in fastp and clone calling in MiXCR, and kept productive beta chains. Each entry is one CDR3 protein sequence, shown with its most common DNA and genes. This sample lists hundreds of thousands of distinct CDR3 sequences; about 20% were detected once. The ten largest clones add up to around 36% of the sample. The time point label here, explained by the study, means: newly diagnosed GD, antithyroid drugs for less than 3 months. For both TCR sequencing and RNA sequencing, RNA was extracted from PBMCs using TRIzol.

This specimen consisted of peripheral blood mononuclear cells (PBMCs), obtained at new diagnosis, from a patient treated with antithyroid drugs. Every receptor here comes from a female donor with Graves disease.

This clonotype has just a few counts. The J gene is TRBJ2-2, the V gene TRBV9; D gene unclear. CDR1 SGDLS and CDR2 YYNGEE come from the germline V gene. This CDR3 region has 13 residues. Trimming stripped 0 bases from V and 8 bases from J, with 8 bases between. CDR3 sequence (DNA): TGTGCCAGCAGCGTAGTCCCAACGGGGGAGCTGTTTTTT. Its protein is CASSVVPTGELFF.

The CDR3 DNA reads TGTGCCAGCAGTTTGGGGACAGGGGAGAGGAACACTGAAGCTTTCTTT. Translation: CASSLGTGERNTEAFF. This rearrangement joins TRBV2 to TRBJ1-1, with TRBD1 matching 10 bases. Germline values: CDR1 SNHLY, CDR2 FYNNEI. CDR3 length: 16 residues. J lost 1 base, V lost 5 bases, and 7 bases had no gene match.

The table lists this clonotype with many counts. The genes are TRBV2 and TRBJ2-3, with 13 bases aligning to TRBD2. The CDR3 runs 16 residues. V lost 4 bases and J lost 4; bases outside the gene matches: 5. Germline V gene data show CDR1 as SNHLY and CDR2 as FYNNEI. CDR3 DNA sequence: TGTGCCAGCAGTGGCAGACTAGCGGGAGGCCCAGATACGCAGTATTTT. Its protein product is CASSGRLAGGPDTQYF.

This clonotype appeared many times. The V gene is TRBV28, the J gene TRBJ2-1; a possible D gene is TRBD1 (6 bases). CDR1 MDHEN and CDR2 SYDVKM come from the germline V gene. V was trimmed by 7 bases and J by 0 bases, leaving 10 bases between them. There are 14 residues in the CDR3. The CDR3 DNA sequence: TGTGCCAGCATCATAGGGGGCTCCTACAATGAGCAGTTCTTC. The encoded protein is CASIIGGSYNEQFF.

The table lists this clonotype with many counts. This chain links TRBV7-9 with TRBJ2-1, with 9 bases identical to TRBD2. CDR1 and CDR2 from the germline V gene are SEHNR and FQNEAQ (reference sequence). CDR3 length: 14 amino acids. V trimming: 7 bases; J trimming: 8 bases; junction bases outside the gene matches: 9. The CDR3 nucleotides are TGTGCCAGCAAGGCGGGAGGGCCTGGGGATGAGCAGTTCTTC. This codes for CASKAGGPGDEQFF.

To note about this clonotype: Possible read error: a much larger clone is one base away. The chain recombines TRBV6-1 with TRBJ2-7; TRBD1 agrees at 9 bases. The CDR3 loop spans 16 amino acids. The germline gives CDR1 MNHNS, CDR2 SASEGT. CDR3 sequence reads: CAGRAKWTGVTGEQYF. CDR3 coding DNA: TGTGCCGGCAGAGCGAAATGGACAGGGGTTACGGGTGAGCAGTACTTC.

The gene calls are TRBV9 and TRBJ2-1, with D unresolved. This CDR3 has 12 amino acids. CDR1 and CDR2 (germline): SGDLS, YYNGEE. V was clipped by 0 bases and J by 10 bases, with 8 bases between them. As DNA, the CDR3 is TGTGCCAGCAGCGTAGAGTGGTCGGAGCAGTTCTTC. It yields the protein CASSVEWSEQFF.

This clonotype was observed many times. In nucleotides, the CDR3 is TGTGCCTCCCGACAGGATAATTCACCCCTCCACTTT. It translates to CASRQDNSPLHF. The chain recombines TRBV30 with TRBJ1-6, with a weak D call TRBD1 (6 bases). CDR1 and CDR2 (germline): GTSNPN, SVGIG (reference sequence). The V and J ends lost 7 bases and 5 bases respectively, with 9 bases between them. The CDR3 spans 12 residues. The full variable domain, completed using reference TRBV30 and TRBJ1-6, is SQTIHQWPATLVQPVGSPLSLECTVEGTSNPNLYWYRQAAGRGLQLLFYSVGIGQISSEVPQNLSASRPQDRQFILSSKKLLLSDSGFYLCASRQDNSPLHFGNGTRLTVT.

This chain connects TRBV6-2 or TRBV6-3 to TRBJ1-2, with a possible D match to TRBD1 (5 bases). The CDR3 loop spans 14 amino acids. V dropped 8 bases and J dropped 5 bases, with 18 bases sitting between them. CDR1 MNHEY and CDR2 SVGEGT come from the germline V gene. This CDR3 reads CASSSGGALYGYTF. As DNA, the CDR3 is TGTGCCAGCTCCTCCGGCGGGGCGCTTTATGGCTACACCTTC.

This clonotype was found many times. V is TRBV2 and J is TRBJ1-4; D ambiguous. Looked up from germline, CDR1 is SNHLY and CDR2 is FYNNEI. CDR3 length: 15 residues. V gave up 1 base and J gave up 5 bases, with 11 bases separating them. CDR3 sequence reads: CASSEGVFGNEKLFF. For the CDR3, the DNA is TGTGCCAGCAGTGAAGGGGTCTTCGGAAATGAAAAACTGTTTTTT.

This clonotype was recorded many times. The J gene is TRBJ2-3, the V gene TRBV2; D call uncertain. Germline V lookup: CDR1 SNHLY, CDR2 FYNNEI. V gave up 6 bases and J gave up 3 bases, with 10 bases separating them. The CDR3 is 13 residues long. Written as DNA, the CDR3 is TGTGCCAGCAGGGCGACGGAAACAGATACGCAGTATTTT. Residues: CASRATETDTQYF.

This clonotype was detected many times. The V and J genes are TRBV12-3 or TRBV12-4 and TRBJ2-1; 9 positions match TRBD2. The CDR3 extends over 15 amino acids. With V trimmed by 0 bases and J by 8 bases, 5 bases remained unmatched. The CDR3 reads CASSLARGGGDEQFF. CDR3 bases: TGTGCCAGCAGTTTAGCGCGGGGGGGAGGAGATGAGCAGTTCTTC.

This clonotype has ten or more counts. This chain uses TRBV13 with TRBJ2-1, with D tentatively TRBD2 (5 bases). Trimming removed 2 bases at V and 0 bases at J, with 29 bases between. The CDR3 extends over 22 amino acids. In germline, CDR1 is PRHDT, CDR2 FYEKMQ (reference sequence). In nucleotides, the CDR3 is TGTGCCAGCAGCTTAACCCTCCTTGGAGGTGTGGTAATTGGGAGCTCCTACAATGAGCAGTTCTTC. Protein product: CASSLTLLGGVVIGSSYNEQFF.

The rearrangement uses TRBV15 and TRBJ2-7; maybe TRBD1 (6 bases). V dropped 1 base and J dropped 3 bases, with 16 bases sitting between them. Germline V gene data show CDR1 as LNHNV and CDR2 as YYDKDF (reference sequence). The CDR3 runs 16 residues. CDR3: CATSRAGTSLDYEQYF. Here the CDR3 DNA reads TGTGCCACCAGCAGAGCCGGGACATCATTGGACTACGAGCAGTACTTC.

The rearrangement links TRBV6-1 to TRBJ1-6; D is unresolved. The germline V and J ends were trimmed by 3 bases and 4 bases, with 13 bases remaining between them. The CDR3 sequence is 16 residues long. CDR1 is MNHNS and CDR2 is SASEGT in the germline V gene. Written as DNA, the CDR3 is TGTGCCAGCAGTGAGGTTCCGGGGAAGTATAATTCACCCCTCCACTTT. Protein product: CASSEVPGKYNSPLHF.

This clonotype showed up many times. The chain employs TRBV10-3 and TRBJ2-2, with TRBD2 matching 7 bases. The CDR3 sequence is 17 residues long. The germline gives CDR1 ENHRY, CDR2 SYGVKD. V lost 8 bases, J lost 2 bases, and 14 bases stayed unmatched. The CDR3 DNA reads TGTGCCATCTCAGTAGCCGCGGGAGCCATTAACACCGGGGAGCTGTTTTTT. As protein: CAISVAAGAINTGELFF.

This clonotype was observed a handful of times. This chain connects TRBV6-5 to TRBJ1-5, with a tentative D call TRBD1 (5 bases). The V end lost 3 bases, the J end lost 4 bases, and 13 bases lay between the germline ends. The CDR3 spans 15 residues. Looked up from germline, CDR1 is MNHEY and CDR2 is SVGAGI. The CDR3 is CASSYRQPQNQPQHF. For the CDR3, the DNA is TGTGCCAGCAGTTATAGACAGCCTCAAAATCAGCCCCAGCATTTT.